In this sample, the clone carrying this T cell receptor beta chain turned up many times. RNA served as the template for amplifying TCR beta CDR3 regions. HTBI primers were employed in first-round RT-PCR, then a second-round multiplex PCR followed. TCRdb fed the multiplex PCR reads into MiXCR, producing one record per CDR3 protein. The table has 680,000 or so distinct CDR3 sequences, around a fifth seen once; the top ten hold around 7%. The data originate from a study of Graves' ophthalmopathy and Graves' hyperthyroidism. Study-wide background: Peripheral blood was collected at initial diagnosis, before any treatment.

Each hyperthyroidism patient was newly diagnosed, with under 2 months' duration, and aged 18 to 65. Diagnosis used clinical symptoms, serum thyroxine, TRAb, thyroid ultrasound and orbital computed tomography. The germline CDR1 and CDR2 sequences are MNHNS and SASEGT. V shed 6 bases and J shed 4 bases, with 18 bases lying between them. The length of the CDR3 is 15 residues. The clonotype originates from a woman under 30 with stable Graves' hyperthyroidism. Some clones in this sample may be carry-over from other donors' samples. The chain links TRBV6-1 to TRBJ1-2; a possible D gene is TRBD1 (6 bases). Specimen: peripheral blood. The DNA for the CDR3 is TGTGCCAGCAGGGTTAACAGGGACATTAGCTATGGCTACACCTTC. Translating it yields CASRVNRDISYGYTF.